Listed here are 8 T cell receptor beta chains from one sample, sequenced in a study of T cell responses to AZD1222 COVID-19 vaccine. Profiled with immunoSEQ multiplex PCR; TCRdb holds only in-frame clones, not every one. The table lists fewer than 150,000 clones, 88% of them singletons, with about 4% in the top ten. The material was peripheral blood, obtained 28 days after the second AZD1222 dose. All receptors come from an adult who received the AZD1222 COVID-19 vaccine.

The chain links TRBV11-2 to TRBJ1-1; D is unclear. V lost 0 bases to trimming and J lost 3 bases, with 11 bases between them. The germline V gene encodes CDR1 SGHAT and CDR2 FQNNGV. This CDR3 is built from 15 residues. CDR3 residues: CASSLDLSPYTEAFF. CDR3 nucleotide sequence: TGTGCCAGCAGCTTAGATCTAAGCCCCTACACTGAAGCTTTCTTT.

This sequence joins TRBV27 and TRBJ1-1; D is unclear. CDR3 size: 16 residues. CDR1 and CDR2 from the germline V gene are MNHEY and SMNVEV (reference sequence). Trimming cost V 6 bases and J 3 bases, with 20 bases left between them. The CDR3 region is CASRPAYIVSDTEAFF. CDR3 bases: TGTGCCAGCAGACCTGCTTACATTGTTTCGGACACTGAAGCTTTCTTT.

The CDR3 spells CATSREMTGKEKLFF. The CDR3 DNA reads as TGTGCCACCAGCAGAGAAATGACAGGGAAGGAAAAACTGTTTTTT. The chain carries TRBV15 and TRBJ1-4; 7 bases map to TRBD1. The CDR3 extends over 15 amino acids. Germline assignment: CDR1 LNHNV and CDR2 YYDKDF (reference sequence). Unmatched junction bases numbered 6, after V lost 0 bases and J lost 8 bases.

V is TRBV5-4 and J is TRBJ1-4; D unclear. This CDR3 comprises 16 residues. The ends were cut back, 4 bases at V and 7 bases at J, with 20 bases in the middle. Germline-derived CDR1 and CDR2 are SGHNT and YYREEE (reference sequence). The CDR3 is CASSSFGPGLGEKLFF. The CDR3 bases are TGTGCCAGCAGCAGTTTTGGGCCAGGCCTGGGTGAAAAACTGTTTTTT.

The chain carries TRBV7-9 and TRBJ2-4; 8 bases agree with TRBD1. The CDR3 runs 15 residues. Trimming at V came to 7 bases and at J to 2 bases, leaving 7 bases not matched to a gene. Per germline, CDR1 SEHNR and CDR2 FQNEAQ (reference sequence). The CDR3 DNA sequence: TGTGCCAGCATTGCAGGGGGCGCACCCAAAAACATTCAGTACTTC. Residues: CASIAGGAPKNIQYF.

The chain combines TRBV30 with TRBJ1-6, with 9 bases fitting TRBD1. Germline assignment: CDR1 GTSNPN and CDR2 SVGIG (reference sequence). The CDR3 consists of 13 residues. V lost 5 bases to trimming and J lost 7 bases; unmatched junction nucleotides: 3. CDR3 residues: CAWGQGWNSPLHF. The CDR3 DNA sequence: TGTGCCTGGGGACAGGGGTGGAATTCACCCCTCCACTTT. Full variable domain (remainder filled in from reference TRBV30 and TRBJ1-6): SQTIHQWPATLVQPVGSPLSLECTVEGTSNPNLYWYRQAAGRGLQLLFYSVGIGQISSEVPQNLSASRPQDRQFILSSKKLLLSDSGFYLCAWGQGWNSPLHFGNGTRLTVT.

This clone has a single count. The chain is built from TRBV6-6 and TRBJ1-1; perhaps TRBD1 as D (5 bases). The CDR3 extends over 11 amino acids. CDR1 and CDR2 from the germline V gene are MNHNY and SVGAGI (reference sequence). Between the trimmed V and J ends, which lost 7 bases and 8 bases, there was a span of 11 bases. CDR3: CASTPGGEAFF. The DNA for the CDR3 is TGTGCCAGCACCCCGGGGGGGGAAGCTTTCTTT.

This rearrangement joins TRBV19 to TRBJ1-5; 7 bases agree with TRBD1. The CDR3 is made up of 16 amino acids. V shed 5 bases, J shed 3 bases, and the junction held 10 bases outside the gene matches. Germline V gives CDR1 LNHDA, CDR2 SQIVND (reference sequence). The CDR3 DNA reads TGTGCCAGTAGTCGTCCTCTGACAGGGTACAATCAGCCCCAGCATTTT. Encoded protein: CASSRPLTGYNQPQHF.